A single sample gave rise to the 20 T cell receptor beta chains below, sequenced in a study of radiotherapy plus CTLA-4 blockade in lung cancer. TCRdb's table, derived via immunoSEQ multiplex PCR, lists solely in-frame clones and lacks some. The sample records tens of thousands of clones, approximately 68% being singletons. The specimen comprised peripheral blood, sampled from a patient treated with radiotherapy plus ipilimumab. These receptors were taken from a human donor with non-small cell lung cancer whose response to radiotherapy plus ipilimumab could not be evaluated.

The genes are TRBV6-6 and TRBJ1-5, with 7 bases lining up with TRBD1. With 6 bases clipped from V and 3 bases from J, the junction kept 8 bases outside the gene matches. CDR1 is MNHNY, CDR2 SVGAGI, per germline (reference sequence). This CDR3 contains 15 residues. DNA for the CDR3: TGTGCCAGCAGCCAGGGGGGCAGGCACAATCAGCCCCAGCATTTT. Protein: CASSQGGRHNQPQHF.

The chain has TRBV4-1 and TRBJ2-7; possible D gene TRBD1, 6 bases. Germline V gene sequence: CDR1 MGHRA, CDR2 YSYEKL. The CDR3 runs to 14 residues. The V end lost 1 base, the J end lost 4 bases, and 11 bases lay between the germline ends. CDR3 sequence reads: CASSQGGQGYEQYF. CDR3 DNA sequence: TGCGCCAGCAGCCAAGGCGGGCAGGGGTACGAGCAGTACTTC.

This rearrangement joins TRBV5-6 to TRBJ1-2; 12 bases map to TRBD1. Looked up from germline, CDR1 is SGHDT and CDR2 is YYEEEE. After removal of 3 bases from V and 4 bases from J, the junction contained 16 bases not matched to a gene. This CDR3 spans 19 amino acids. The CDR3 is CASSSYSGTGGELGYGYTF. CDR3 coding DNA: TGTGCCAGCAGCTCGTATTCCGGGACAGGGGGCGAGTTAGGCTATGGCTACACCTTC.

The V call is TRBV30, the J call TRBJ2-3; possibly TRBD1 for D (6 bases). V lost 0 bases to trimming and J lost 1 base, with 11 bases between them. Germline V lookup: CDR1 GTSNPN, CDR2 SVGIG (reference sequence). The CDR3 runs 15 residues. The chain's CDR3 is CAWSVGTRRTDTQYF. CDR3 DNA sequence: TGTGCCTGGAGTGTCGGGACAAGACGCACAGATACGCAGTATTTT.

This chain links TRBV6-1 with TRBJ2-1; TRBD2 matches 9 bases. This CDR3 contains 16 residues. The ends lost 3 bases at V and 6 bases at J; junction bases unmatched: 9. Germline V gene data show CDR1 as MNHNS and CDR2 as SASEGT. The CDR3 protein is CASSDDAGGLGNEQFF. CDR3 nucleotide sequence: TGTGCCAGCAGTGACGATGCGGGAGGGCTAGGCAATGAGCAGTTCTTC.

This clone was observed a handful of times. The V gene is TRBV6-6, the J gene TRBJ1-4; tentative D call: TRBD1 (6 bases). Trimming cost V 5 bases and J 4 bases, with 8 bases left between them. The CDR3 totals 13 residues. Germline V gives CDR1 MNHNY, CDR2 SVGAGI (reference sequence). CDR3 in amino acids: CASSRDINEKLFF. CDR3 nucleotides: TGTGCCAGCAGTAGGGACATTAATGAAAAACTGTTTTTT.

V is TRBV18 and J is TRBJ1-2; TRBD1 is a possible D gene (6 bases). This CDR3 region has 15 residues. Trimming pared 3 bases from V and 8 bases from J, leaving 19 bases between. Germline values: CDR1 KGHSH, CDR2 LQKENI. CDR3 sequence: CASSPESNRASGYTF. Written as DNA, the CDR3 is TGTGCCAGCTCACCGGAATCTAACAGGGCGAGCGGCTACACCTTC.

The rearrangement links TRBV10-3 to TRBJ2-7; D is perhaps TRBD1 (5 bases). The germline V and J ends were trimmed by 6 bases and 4 bases, with 13 bases remaining between them. The CDR3 has 13 amino acids. Germline-derived CDR1 and CDR2 are ENHRY and SYGVKD. CDR3 in DNA: TGTGCCATCAGCTTGACAGTTCTTTACGAGCAGTACTTC. Protein product: CAISLTVLYEQYF.

This clone was counted between two and nine times. This sequence joins TRBV5-1 and TRBJ2-2, with 7 positions matching TRBD1. Losses at the gene ends were 4 bases for V and 4 bases for J; bases not matched to a gene: 1. This CDR3 is 13 amino acids long. CDR1 is SGHRS and CDR2 is YFSETQ in the germline V gene. The CDR3 is CASSRDSTGELFF. The DNA of the CDR3 is TGCGCCAGCAGCAGGGACAGCACCGGGGAGCTGTTTTTT.

This clone was detected only once. The chain couples TRBV11-3 to TRBJ2-7; 8 positions match TRBD2. The CDR3 totals 14 residues. V lost 3 bases and J lost 6; bases outside the gene matches: 7. Germline lookup yields CDR1 SGHNT and CDR2 YENEEA. For the CDR3, the DNA is TGTGCCAGCAGCTTGCGGGGGGCGCTGGCCGAGCAGTACTTC. It encodes CASSLRGALAEQYF.

The chain recombines TRBV5-6 with TRBJ1-6, with a weak D call TRBD1 (6 bases). The CDR3 extends over 14 amino acids. Germline V gene lookup returns CDR1 SGHDT and CDR2 YYEEEE. Trimming stripped 2 bases from V and 7 bases from J, with 10 bases between. The CDR3 sequence is CASSLTGFNSPLHF. The CDR3 nucleotides read TGTGCCAGCAGCTTAACAGGGTTCAATTCACCCCTCCACTTT.

The chain carries TRBV7-8 and TRBJ1-1; possibly TRBD1 for D (6 bases). This CDR3 is built from 15 residues. V was pared by 4 bases and J by 1 base, with 13 bases between. CDR1 and CDR2 from the germline V gene are SGHVS and FQNEAQ. CDR3 region: CASSYRQGGNTEAFF. The DNA of the CDR3 is TGTGCCAGCAGCTATCGACAAGGGGGGAACACTGAAGCTTTCTTT.

This clone was observed a single time. Other DNA sequences in this specimen translate into the identical CDR3. This chain connects TRBV30 to TRBJ1-6, with unresolved D. The CDR3 has 16 residues. Germline values: CDR1 GTSNPN, CDR2 SVGIG (reference sequence). Trimming left V 3 bases short and J 10 bases short, with 22 bases between. CDR3: CAWSPKERGVGSPLHF. DNA for the CDR3: TGTGCCTGGAGCCCTAAAGAACGGGGAGTTGGGTCACCCCTCCACTTT. Full variable domain (remainder filled in from reference TRBV30 and TRBJ1-6): SQTIHQWPATLVQPVGSPLSLECTVEGTSNPNLYWYRQAAGRGLQLLFYSVGIGQISSEVPQNLSASRPQDRQFILSSKKLLLSDSGFYLCAWSPKERGVGSPLHFGNGTRLTVT.

This sequence joins TRBV6-1 and TRBJ2-1, with D uncertain. Germline CDR1 reads MNHNS; CDR2 reads SASEGT. Trimming took off 5 bases at V and 5 bases at J, with 16 bases between the two ends. The CDR3 sequence is 15 residues long. CDR3 sequence reads: CASSSQPRRDNEQFF. The CDR3 coding sequence is TGTGCCAGCAGTTCTCAACCTCGCCGGGACAATGAGCAGTTCTTC.

The chain is built from TRBV4-1 and TRBJ2-2; 7 nucleotides agree with TRBD1. The length of the CDR3 is 17 residues. With V trimmed by 0 bases and J by 5 bases, 9 bases remained unmatched. The germline V gene has CDR1 MGHRA and CDR2 YSYEKL. The CDR3 region has the DNA TGCGCCAGCAGCCAAGATCCGGGACAGCTACAAACCGGGGAGCTGTTTTTT. Translated: CASSQDPGQLQTGELFF.

This clone was counted between two and nine times. The V and J genes are TRBV7-9 and TRBJ2-5; D is perhaps TRBD2 (5 bases). The CDR3 has 16 residues. Germline assignment: CDR1 SEHNR and CDR2 FQNEAQ (reference sequence). Trimming removed 5 bases from V and 5 bases from J, with 21 bases in between. The CDR3 DNA follows: TGTGCCAGCAGCCCCTCCCGTCTCGGGGTGCGGGAGACCCAGTACTTC. Its translation: CASSPSRLGVRETQYF.

The J gene is TRBJ1-2, the V gene TRBV18; D not resolved. This CDR3 contains 14 residues. Looked up from germline, CDR1 is KGHSH and CDR2 is LQKENI. The V and J ends lost 6 bases and 3 bases respectively, with 14 bases between them. The CDR3 nucleotides read TGTGCCAGCTCCCACGGGGAGGGTTACTATGGCTACACCTTC. Translated, it gives CASSHGEGYYGYTF.

This chain links TRBV2 with TRBJ1-1; D may be TRBD1 (5 bases). Germline CDR1 is SNHLY and CDR2 is FYNNEI. The CDR3 is made up of 13 amino acids. The V and J ends lost 7 bases and 5 bases respectively, with 14 bases between them. In DNA, the CDR3 is TGTGCCAGCAAAAAGGAGGGGATAACTGAAGCTTTCTTT. Protein sequence: CASKKEGITEAFF.

The CDR3 reads CASAGTGIGNEQFF. CDR3 DNA: TGCGCCAGCGCCGGGACAGGGATAGGCAATGAGCAGTTCTTC. The chain has TRBV5-1 and TRBJ2-1, with 9 bases lining up with TRBD1. The CDR3 extends over 14 amino acids. The ends lost 7 bases at V and 6 bases at J; junction bases unmatched: 8. CDR1 and CDR2 (germline): SGHRS, YFSETQ.

This chain connects TRBV29-1 to TRBJ2-1, with 9 bases identical to TRBD1. From germline, CDR1 is SQVTM and CDR2 ANQGSEA. The CDR3 loop spans 14 amino acids. Trimming at V came to 5 bases and at J to 4 bases, leaving 6 bases not matched to a gene. The CDR3 DNA follows: TGCAGCGTTCTGGACAGGGGACTTTACAATGAGCAGTTCTTC. Its protein is CSVLDRGLYNEQFF.